This T cell receptor (beta chain) was obtained from a study of blood T cell repertoires in COVID-19. As for the study in general: PBMCs, B-cell-depleted T cells, or T cells provided the cDNA or gDNA that made up the material.

Germline lookup yields CDR1 LGHNA and CDR2 YSLEER. The V gene end was trimmed by 3 bases and the J gene end by 5 bases; junction bases not matched to a gene: 4. The CDR3 contains 13 residues. Clones were sequenced by immunoSEQ multiplex PCR, and TCRdb holds only the in-frame ones, with some missing. The sample yields around 290,000 clones, around nine tenths seen once. This chain connects TRBV4-3 to TRBJ2-7; 7 nucleotides line up with TRBD1. Material: PBMCs or T cells enriched from blood (not recorded which). The receptor was isolated from a woman aged 60-75 years in a cohort exposed to, infected with or recovered from COVID-19 (not recorded which). The CDR3, as DNA: TGCGCCAGCAGCCAGGGGACAGAAGACGAGCAGTACTTC. Its translation: CASSQGTEDEQYF.